The rows below give T cell receptor beta chains drawn from one sample of a study of PD-1 blockade in classical Hodgkin lymphoma. Sequencing used immunoSEQ multiplex PCR; TCRdb keeps in-frame clones, though not all of them. The sample lists approximately 58,000 clones; around 93% were seen once. This specimen consisted of peripheral blood mononuclear cells (PBMCs), obtained before the second cycle of nivolumab. These receptors came from a human donor with classical Hodgkin lymphoma. CDR3s include the opening cysteine and the closing phenylalanine or tryptophan. Each record gives: D gene, CDR3 length, V gene, CDR3 protein. D genes are given only for firm matches.

-	13	TRBV6-1	CASPLTQADTQYF
-	14	TRBV9	CASSVVSSSDTQYF
TRBD1	14	TRBV27	CASSFQGANYGYTF
-	15	TRBV2	CASSYRVRESYEQYF
-	14	TRBV11-3	CASSLGFSGNTIYF
-	15	TRBV19	CASSISGNGGEKLFF
-	15	TRBV2	CASLPTDPYTGELFF
TRBD2	16	TRBV18	CASSPFSGGIQETQYF
TRBD1	14	TRBV9	CASSPGTGPNVLTF
TRBD2	16	TRBV27	CASSPLTSGNTGELFF
-	14	TRBV5-6	CASSLERDGLEAFF
-	17	TRBV21-1	CASRRSGDGNRADTQYF
-	13	TRBV28	CASSFGVPGELFF
-	16	TRBV5-5	CASSGMSNEINYGYTF
-	14	TRBV7-3	CASPEGAPLMEQFF
-	11	TRBV5-8	CASNTGIGQYF
-	13	TRBV4-1	CASRPGHNSPLHF
TRBD2	16	TRBV27	CASSLVSLAAYNEQFF
-	12	TRBV21-1	CASSKGGETQYF
-	15	TRBV4-2	CASSQENRENTEAFF
-	11	TRBV6-1	CASRVQNTIYF
-	15	TRBV5-1	CASSLGAETGPEQYF
TRBD2	17	TRBV4-3	CASSPTGTGGGTDTQYF
-	15	TRBV27	CASSLFAAPYYEQYF
-	10	TRBV10-3	CAIRDREQYF
-	14	TRBV19	CASSTGLAKNIQYF
TRBD1	16	TRBV7-3	CASSAKGDRSTDTQYF
-	15	TRBV4-3	CASSQSPGGTETQYF
TRBD2	17	TRBV28	CASSFGLAGDIFYEQYF
-	14	TRBV5-3	CAPRGCGHTGELFF
TRBD2	18	TRBV5-4	CASSFSGSGRILGNEQFF
TRBD2	18	TRBV11-2	CASSLFILAGVSSYEQYF
TRBD1	12	TRBV14	CASSLQGETQYF
-	17	TRBV18	CASSPLLPDSSGNTIYF
-	12	TRBV30	CAWSVLQETQYF
-	13	TRBV12-5	CASGLDRSPEQYF
-	11	TRBV18	CASSPNTEAFF
TRBD2	15	TRBV5-4	CASSLDLSGSEEQFF
TRBD1	16	TRBV10-3	CAISEANDRAADTQYF
-	14	TRBV19	CASSIAGGQDTQYF
-	15	TRBV19	CASSAYSGLDTEAFF